This T cell receptor beta chain was documented in a study of T-cell reconstitution after alpha-beta-depleted transplantation in children. Trimming cost V 6 bases and J 4 bases; bases outside gene matches: 8. The CDR3 is made up of 13 amino acids. In germline, CDR1 is SQVTM, CDR2 ANQGSEA. The TCRbeta library incorporated unique molecular identifiers. MiXCR, applied by TCRdb to the PCR reads, yields one record per CDR3 protein. The data show about 540,000 distinct CDR3 sequences, with around 19% seen just once and 3.3% held by the top ten. The sequenced sample was PBMCs from the stem cell graft donor, obtained from the stem cell graft. The V gene is TRBV29-1, the J gene TRBJ2-7; 8 bases are shared with TRBD1. This TCR was sampled from a human donor who donated a stem cell graft to a child with acute lymphoblastic leukemia. CDR3 DNA: TGCAGCGTCGTCCTCCAGGGGGCGTACGAGCAGTACTTC. Translating it yields CSVVLQGAYEQYF.